Below are 29 T cell receptor beta chains sequenced from a single sample in a study of molecular identifiers for immune sequencing clone quantification. TCRdb reprocessed the PCR reads via MiXCR and lists one record per CDR3 protein. The sample holds about 640,000 distinct CDR3 sequences, less than 20% seen once. The source material was naive CD8+ T cells from blood, with Jurkat cell RNA spiked in. As for subset: FACS-sorted CD8+CD4-CCR7+CD45RA+ naive T cells. The source is a human donor in good health. Some libraries in this study had Jurkat cell RNA spiked in.

This clonotype has just a few counts. This sequence joins TRBV6-2 or TRBV6-3 and TRBJ1-5; D is unresolved. V was cut by 6 bases and J by 0 bases, with 12 bases left in between. This CDR3 region has 15 residues. CDR1 and CDR2 (germline): MNHEY, SVGEGT. CDR3 in amino acids: CASRNSLYSNQPQHF. DNA of the CDR3: TGTGCCAGCAGGAACAGCCTCTATAGCAATCAGCCCCAGCATTTT.

The sample holds many counts of this clonotype. The V gene is TRBV7-9, the J gene TRBJ2-2, with TRBD1 matching over 7 bases. V lost 1 base to trimming and J lost 4 bases; unmatched junction nucleotides: 3. This CDR3 has 15 amino acids. CDR1 is SEHNR, CDR2 FQNEAQ, per germline (reference sequence). The CDR3 loop is CASSLEGASTGELFF. The DNA of the CDR3 is TGTGCCAGCAGCTTAGAGGGGGCGAGCACCGGGGAGCTGTTTTTT. Full variable domain (rest looked up from reference TRBV7-9 and TRBJ2-2): DTGVSQNPRHKITKRGQNVTFRCDPISEHNRLYWYRQTLGQGPEFLTYFQNEAQLEKSRLLSDRFSAERPKGSFSTLEIQRTEQGDSAMYLCASSLEGASTGELFFGEGSRLTVL.

This clonotype was recorded at least ten times. V gene TRBV14 combines with J gene TRBJ2-5; the D gene is possibly TRBD2 (5 bases). Germline CDR1 is SGHDN and CDR2 is FVKESK. The germline V and J ends were trimmed by 2 bases and 1 base, with 8 bases remaining between them. The CDR3 consists of 14 residues. CDR3 nucleotides: TGTGCCAGCAGCCAATTCAGCGGCCAAGAGACCCAGTACTTC. Translation gives CASSQFSGQETQYF.

This clonotype was seen many times. V gene TRBV5-6 combines with J gene TRBJ2-7, with D perhaps matching TRBD1 or TRBD2 (5 bases each). Germline CDR1 is SGHDT and CDR2 is YYEEEE. V lost 2 bases to trimming and J lost 1 base, with 10 bases between them. The CDR3 consists of 14 residues. DNA of the CDR3: TGTGCCAGCAGCTTCGGGGACGATTCCTACGAGCAGTACTTC. As protein: CASSFGDDSYEQYF.

V usage is TRBV7-9 and J usage is TRBJ2-7; D gene uncertain. Per germline, CDR1 SEHNR and CDR2 FQNEAQ (reference sequence). This CDR3 has 12 amino acids. Trimming took off 7 bases at V and 6 bases at J, with 13 bases between the two ends. The CDR3 region has the DNA TGTGCCAGCACCCAAAGACAAGCCGAGCAGTACTTC. This sequence encodes CASTQRQAEQYF.

This clonotype has ten or more counts. DNA of the CDR3: TGCAGTGCTAGGCCGCATGGCACAGATACGCAGTATTTT. Translated: CSARPHGTDTQYF. The J gene is TRBJ2-3, the V gene TRBV20-1; D ambiguous. The ends were cut back, 3 bases at V and 1 base at J, with 8 bases in the middle. The germline V gene encodes CDR1 DFQATT and CDR2 SNEGSKA (reference sequence). The CDR3 has 13 residues.

Worth noting for this clonotype: This may arise from a read error, as a much more abundant clone is one base away. The rearrangement links TRBV27 to TRBJ2-2; D remains ambiguous. This CDR3 has 13 amino acids. The ends were cut back, 6 bases at V and 6 bases at J, with 11 bases in the middle. Germline V gene sequence: CDR1 MNHEY, CDR2 SMNVEV (reference sequence). This chain's CDR3 is CASRLVIAGELFF. The CDR3 bases are TGTGCCAGCAGATTGGTTATTGCCGGGGAGCTGTTTTTT.

This clonotype appeared many times. The chain's CDR3 is CASSLGRLGGQNTEAFF. The DNA of the CDR3 is TGTGCCAGCAGTTTGGGTAGGCTTGGGGGCCAGAACACTGAAGCTTTCTTT. The chain links TRBV6-2 or TRBV6-3 to TRBJ1-1, with D maybe TRBD1 (6 bases). Trimming stripped 4 bases from V and 1 base from J, with 19 bases between. The length of the CDR3 is 17 residues. Per germline, CDR1 MNHEY and CDR2 SVGEGT.

The chain couples TRBV12-3 or TRBV12-4 to TRBJ2-7; D is unresolved. This CDR3 is built from 15 residues. V was pared by 3 bases and J by 1 base, with 13 bases between. This CDR3 is CASSLGGEISYEQYF. In DNA form, the CDR3 reads TGTGCCAGCAGTTTGGGTGGGGAAATATCCTACGAGCAGTACTTC.

This clonotype was found many times. The rearrangement links TRBV20-1 to TRBJ2-3; 8 bases line up with TRBD1. Germline V gene lookup returns CDR1 DFQATT and CDR2 SNEGSKA (reference sequence). Losses at the gene ends were 6 bases for V and 5 bases for J; bases not matched to a gene: 13. The CDR3 covers 15 residues. In DNA form, the CDR3 reads TGCAGTGCCAGAACCCAGGGGGCTGTCGAAGATACGCAGTATTTT. Translating gives CSARTQGAVEDTQYF.

The chain recombines TRBV27 with TRBJ1-1; D ambiguous. Trimming removed 1 base from V and 1 base from J, with 10 bases in between. Germline V gene data show CDR1 as MNHEY and CDR2 as SMNVEV (reference sequence). The CDR3 totals 15 residues. DNA for the CDR3: TGTGCCAGCAGTTTATTGCGTCCTCGGAACACTGAAGCTTTCTTT. It translates to CASSLLRPRNTEAFF.

This clonotype was found a few times. V gene TRBV28 combines with J gene TRBJ2-3, with 8 nucleotides matching TRBD2. Germline V gives CDR1 MDHEN, CDR2 SYDVKM. J was trimmed by 2 bases and V by 7 bases; bases with no gene match: 11. The CDR3 sequence is 16 residues long. CDR3 amino acids: CASITGGGRITDTQYF. The CDR3 nucleotides read TGTGCCAGCATTACGGGGGGCGGGAGGATCACAGATACGCAGTATTTT.

V usage is TRBV12-3 or TRBV12-4 and J usage is TRBJ2-1, with D unclear. CDR3 size: 11 residues. The V gene lost 3 bases and the J gene lost 7 bases, with 4 bases spanning the gap. The CDR3 nucleotides are TGTGCCAGCAGTTTCAAGAATGAGCAGTTCTTC. Protein product: CASSFKNEQFF.

The sample holds many counts of this clonotype. The gene calls are TRBV5-4 and TRBJ2-7, with 8 bases lining up with TRBD1. CDR3 length: 14 amino acids. Germline lookup yields CDR1 SGHNT and CDR2 YYREEE (reference sequence). The V and J ends lost 4 bases and 6 bases, in that order; junction bases with no gene match: 9. The CDR3 loop is CASSPVDRVGEQYF. The CDR3 DNA sequence: TGTGCCAGCAGCCCCGTGGACAGGGTGGGCGAGCAGTACTTC.

Turning to this clonotype: Its ends do not fully match the called genes, so a read error is possible. This chain joins TRBV20-1 and TRBJ1-1; D gene ambiguous. CDR1 and CDR2 from the germline V gene are DFQATT and SNEGSKA (reference sequence). The CDR3 sequence is 16 residues long. The CDR3, as DNA: TGCAGTGCTAGAGCTCCAGGACCGACCTACAACACTGAAGCTCTCTTT. Protein sequence: CSARAPGPTYNTEALF.

This clonotype was picked up many times. The chain carries TRBV2 and TRBJ2-2; D assignment may be TRBD1 or TRBD2 (5 bases each). The V end lost 5 bases, the J end lost 2 bases, and 12 bases lay between the germline ends. From germline, CDR1 is SNHLY and CDR2 FYNNEI. The CDR3 has 15 residues. The CDR3 here is CASSRGPINTGELFF. The CDR3 nucleotides read TGTGCCAGCAGTAGGGGACCGATAAACACCGGGGAGCTGTTTTTT.

Details on this clonotype: Being one base from a much bigger clone, this may be a read error. This chain uses TRBV29-1 with TRBJ1-2, with TRBD1 as a possible D gene (5 bases). Germline CDR1 and CDR2: SQVTM and ANQGSEA. The CDR3 has 13 residues. The CDR3, as DNA: TGCAGCGCTTGGGAAGGGGAGAACTATGGCGACACCTTC. Encoded protein: CSAWEGENYGDTF.

Of note for this clonotype: Being one base from a much bigger clone, this may be a read error. CDR3 amino acids: CASSPLVEGGNTEAFF. The DNA of the CDR3 is TGTGCCAGCTCACCCCTCGTAGAGGGTGGTAACACTGAAGCTTTCTTT. The chain combines TRBV18 with TRBJ1-1; D ambiguous. CDR1 and CDR2 from the germline V gene are KGHSH and LQKENI. The CDR3 totals 16 residues. Trimming pared 3 bases from V and 2 bases from J, leaving 16 bases between.

This clonotype was counted at least ten times. V gene TRBV4-1 combines with J gene TRBJ2-7; D call uncertain. Germline loops: CDR1 MGHRA, CDR2 YSYEKL. V was cut by 0 bases and J by 0 bases, with 9 bases left in between. The CDR3 is made up of 15 amino acids. Here the CDR3 DNA reads TGCGCCAGCAGCCAAGAGAGCCGAAGCTCCTACGAGCAGTACTTC. Its protein is CASSQESRSSYEQYF.

With respect to this clonotype: This may come from a read error, since a much larger clone is one base off. The CDR3 region is CASSVWRLNTEAFF. The CDR3 bases are TGTGCCAGCAGTGTATGGCGGTTGAACACTGAAGCTTTCTTT. This rearrangement joins TRBV2 to TRBJ1-1; D gene ambiguous. The CDR3 has 14 residues. V lost 4 bases and J lost 0, with 9 bases in between. The germline gives CDR1 SNHLY, CDR2 FYNNEI. The full variable domain, in which reference TRBV2 and TRBJ1-1 provide the parts outside the CDR3, is EPEVTQTPSHQVTQMGQEVILRCVPISNHLYFYWYRQILGQKVEFLVSFYNNEISEKSEIFDDQFSVERPDGSNFTLKIRSTKLEDSAMYFCASSVWRLNTEAFFGQGTRLTVV.

This clonotype was observed at least ten times. The rearrangement uses TRBV27 and TRBJ2-4, with D perhaps matching TRBD1 or TRBD2 (5 bases each). The ends were cut back, 8 bases at V and 3 bases at J, with 17 bases in the middle. CDR1 is MNHEY and CDR2 is SMNVEV in the germline V gene (reference sequence). The CDR3 is 15 amino acids. The CDR3 here is CASRGPSAGKNIQYF. For the CDR3, the DNA is TGTGCCAGCCGGGGCCCCTCGGCAGGCAAAAACATTCAGTACTTC.

This clonotype occurred many times. The chain employs TRBV7-8 and TRBJ1-4, with a tentative D call TRBD1 (6 bases). Trimming removed 5 bases from V and 4 bases from J, with 11 bases in between. The CDR3 covers 14 residues. Germline V gene data show CDR1 as SGHVS and CDR2 as FQNEAQ. CDR3 coding DNA: TGTGCCAGCAGCGCGGACAGTAATAATGAAAAACTGTTTTTT. Translation: CASSADSNNEKLFF.

Turning to this clonotype: A much more abundant neighbour one base away suggests this may be a read error. The genes are TRBV20-1 and TRBJ2-7; no firm D call. The germline gives CDR1 DFQATT, CDR2 SNEGSKA (reference sequence). CDR3 length: 14 residues. This CDR3 is CSASIRNPTYEQCF. CDR3 in DNA: TGCAGTGCTAGTATCCGGAACCCAACCTACGAGCAGTGCTTC.

This clonotype was seen at least ten times. This rearrangement joins TRBV15 to TRBJ1-2, with no clear D. V was cut by 1 base and J by 7 bases, with 10 bases left in between. CDR1 LNHNV and CDR2 YYDKDF come from the germline V gene (reference sequence). This CDR3 is built from 13 residues. CDR3 region: CATSRVQFPGYTF. CDR3 nucleotides: TGTGCCACCAGCAGAGTCCAGTTCCCTGGCTACACCTTC.

A few counts support this clonotype. A much larger clonotype is one base distant, so this may be a read error. The chain has TRBV5-1 and TRBJ2-3; D is perhaps TRBD2 (6 bases). The CDR3 covers 15 residues. CDR1 and CDR2 (germline): SGHRS, YFSETQ. In nucleotides, the CDR3 is TGCGCCGGCAGCTTGGAGGGACTGAACACAGATACGCAGTATTTT. This codes for CAGSLEGLNTDTQYF.

This clonotype was seen repeatedly, ten times or more. V gene TRBV7-2 combines with J gene TRBJ2-3; 8 nucleotides line up with TRBD2. With 1 base clipped from V and 4 bases from J, the junction kept 10 bases outside the gene matches. The CDR3 loop spans 17 amino acids. Per germline, CDR1 SGHTA and CDR2 FQGNSA. The CDR3 DNA follows: TGTGCCAGCAGCTTAGGGTTCACAGCGGGGGTCTCAGATACGCAGTATTTT. It translates to CASSLGFTAGVSDTQYF.

This clonotype was detected many times. This chain uses TRBV27 with TRBJ1-1; unclear D gene. With 7 bases removed from V and 10 bases from J, the gap between germline ends came to 13 bases. Germline V CDR1 and CDR2: MNHEY, SMNVEV (reference sequence). The CDR3 has 11 amino acids. This chain's CDR3 is CASKDYLGAFF. DNA of the CDR3: TGTGCCAGCAAGGACTACCTTGGAGCTTTCTTT.

The CDR3: CASSHRQITYNEQFF. In DNA form, the CDR3 reads TGCGCCAGCAGCCACCGACAGATTACCTACAATGAGCAGTTCTTC. The chain has TRBV4-1 and TRBJ2-1, with D possibly matching TRBD1 (5 bases). The V end was cut by 3 bases, the J end by 2 bases, with 11 bases between. The CDR3 contains 15 residues. The V gene's germline CDR1 is MGHRA and CDR2 YSYEKL.

This clonotype occurred many times. V gene TRBV27 combines with J gene TRBJ2-6; no clear D. The CDR3 spans 20 residues. Trimming took 2 bases from V and 0 from J, leaving 20 bases between them. Germline lookup yields CDR1 MNHEY and CDR2 SMNVEV (reference sequence). The CDR3 reads CASSLAVRLTPHSGANVLTF. The DNA of the CDR3 is TGTGCCAGCAGTTTAGCGGTTAGACTCACACCCCACTCTGGGGCCAACGTCCTGACTTTC.